The rows below give T cell receptor beta chains drawn from one sample of a study of technical replicates of blood from a handful of donors. The data were produced by immunoSEQ multiplex PCR, yet TCRdb's version contains in-frame clones alone and is incomplete. Of about 14,000 clones detected, less than 90% appear once; the ten largest clones hold 12%. The source material was PBMCs. The receptor source for this set is a human donor in good health. The conserved cysteine and the conserved F or W are not part of the CDR3 here. Clone size, where shown, is once, few, many, or a class for clones that have expanded.

TRBJ2-1,.,TRBV5-4,ASSLGTGTSGSYNEQF
TRBJ2-7,.,TRBV6-1,ASSEAGGSYEQY
TRBJ2-7,.,TRBV6-5,ASRVSGLANHEQY
TRBJ2-4,.,TRBV19,ASGTGAPLNIQY
TRBJ1-5,.,TRBV18,ASSSTGFSNQPQH
TRBJ2-1,.,TRBV30,AWSKVPEFNEQF
TRBJ2-7,.,TRBV19,ASSIPTGGSYEQY
TRBJ2-7,.,TRBV25-1,ASSGDSKRAYEQY
TRBJ2-7,.,TRBV27,ASSWTGEAYEQY
TRBJ2-7,.,TRBV7-8,ASSLGLAETYEQY
TRBJ2-1,.,TRBV9,ASSVNSGSGRNEQF
TRBJ1-5,.,TRBV27,ASSLGLEGQRGNQPQH
TRBJ2-7,once,TRBV29-1,SVLKTSGRAIDEQY
TRBJ1-5,.,TRBV6-4,ASSPQGSQPQH
TRBJ2-3,once,TRBV4-2,ASSQGLAGGPWSTDTQY
TRBJ2-1,.,TRBV7-2,ASSFSGAGNEQF
TRBJ2-4,.,TRBV7-9,ASSSLQGSKY
TRBJ2-7,once,TRBV5-6,ASSLTSGAVYEQY
TRBJ2-1,.,TRBV23-1,ASSQPGQNNEQF
TRBJ1-1,.,TRBV19,ASSTGGHTEAF
TRBJ2-7,.,TRBV20-1,SAPRENEQY
TRBJ2-7,.,TRBV6-4,ASRLQDFSYEQY
TRBJ2-7,.,TRBV2,ASSGGTGWVRYEQY
TRBJ1-4,.,TRBV5-6,ASSYKQGATNEKLF
TRBJ1-1,once,TRBV27,ASRPTTTGRRGIEAF
TRBJ2-5,.,TRBV2,ASSWDYQETQY
TRBJ2-2,few,TRBV5-1,ASSLRQSAGELF
TRBJ2-5,.,TRBV9,ASSSQQETQY
TRBJ2-2,once,TRBV10-1,ASASNTGELF
TRBJ2-3,.,TRBV7-9,ASSMTETDTQY
TRBJ1-1,few,TRBV5-1,ASSLGGQGDTEAF
TRBJ2-7,.,TRBV5-1,ASSLVADRDEQY
TRBJ1-4,.,TRBV7-9,ASSRKQGDDEKLF
TRBJ2-5,.,TRBV5-5,ASSMGLAGGQETQY
TRBJ1-5,.,TRBV11-2,ASTVGERTQPQH
TRBJ2-1,.,TRBV30,AWSPGTSGRLDEQF
TRBJ2-7,.,TRBV19,ASSSTSGRATEQY
TRBJ1-5,.,TRBV6-6,ASSYSAGMSQPQH
TRBJ1-5,few,TRBV7-8,ASSSDRSVQPQH
TRBJ2-1,.,TRBV7-2,ASSLARGGYEQF
TRBJ2-1,.,TRBV5-1,ASSLAGGGSSYNEQF
TRBJ2-3,.,TRBV30,AWRRGRLKKGADTQY